This TCR beta chain originates from a study of cytomegalovirus exposure and HLA in healthy donors. As for the study in general: Around 80 million unique TCR sequences came from HLA-typed donors in an early release.

On this clone itself: Its specificity is not known. Other DNA sequences in this sample translate to the same CDR3.

The primer mix had 60 Vbeta and 13 Jbeta primers. Clones were read by immunoSEQ multiplex PCR, and TCRdb kept only the in-frame ones, dropping some. The table has around 150,000 clones, approximately 80% seen once. The study's findings and limits: For presence/absence analyses, sequencing depth was assumed to be roughly uniform across donors.

Sequencing was done on a sample of PBMCs. This TCR was sampled from a man aged 35 to 55 in good health and CMV-seronegative.

This CDR3 reads CASSLPGQGYEQYF. CDR3 in DNA: TGTGCCAGTAGCCTACCGGGACAGGGCTACGAGCAGTACTTC. J is TRBJ2-7 and V is TRBV19; TRBD1 matches 9 bases. Germline V lookup: CDR1 LNHDA, CDR2 SQIVND (reference sequence). The CDR3 spans 14 residues. Losses at the gene ends were 6 bases for V and 3 bases for J; bases not matched to a gene: 6.